The 22 T cell receptor beta chains listed next were all sequenced from one sample in a study of shared clonotypes between healthy human individuals. Measured with immunoSEQ multiplex PCR; TCRdb has only the in-frame clones, and not every one. Altogether about a million clones are present, 60% to 85% being singletons, with the ten largest covering 0.89%. Sequencing was performed on memory CD4+ T cells from PBMCs. Regarding subset: CD45RA-negative fraction. The receptors derive from a man younger than 30 in good health. Some clones in this sample may be carry-over from other donors' samples.

The chain couples TRBV4-2 to TRBJ2-1, with D possibly being TRBD2 (6 bases). CDR3 length: 16 residues. CDR1 LGHNA and CDR2 YNFKEQ come from the germline V gene. V was cut by 3 bases and J by 3 bases, with 15 bases left in between. The CDR3 bases are TGTGCCAGCAGCCAGGCCGGCGGCGGGAACTACAATGAGCAGTTCTTC. Protein sequence: CASSQAGGGNYNEQFF.

This chain uses TRBV7-2 with TRBJ2-2, with D unclear. CDR1 is SGHTA, CDR2 FQGNSA, per germline. The V end was cut by 2 bases, the J end by 4 bases, with 8 bases between. CDR3 length: 14 residues. CDR3 in DNA: TGTGCCAGCAGCTTAAATCGGATCACCGGGGAGCTGTTTTTT. It specifies CASSLNRITGELFF.

This clone has only one observation. The rearrangement links TRBV6-4 to TRBJ2-2, with D possibly matching TRBD1 (5 bases). The CDR3 has 14 residues. The germline CDR1 and CDR2 sequences are MRHNA and SNTAGT. Trimming left V 6 bases short and J 4 bases short, with 12 bases between. The CDR3 loop is CASSRDRLTGELFF. Here the CDR3 DNA reads TGTGCCAGCAGCCGTGACAGACTCACCGGGGAGCTGTTTTTT.

Turning to this clone: This CDR3 is also generated by other DNA sequences in the sample. This chain uses TRBV9 with TRBJ2-5; D might be TRBD2 (5 bases). The CDR3 is 13 amino acids. V was clipped by 1 base and J by 5 bases, with 9 bases between them. CDR1 is SGDLS, CDR2 YYNGEE, per germline. Here the CDR3 reads CASSVTGWETQYF. The CDR3 nucleotides are TGTGCCAGCAGCGTAACGGGGTGGGAGACCCAGTACTTC. The complete variable domain, with remaining parts taken from reference TRBV9 and TRBJ2-5, reads DSGVTQTPKHLITATGQRVTLRCSPRSGDLSVYWYQQSLDQGLQFLIQYYNGEERAKGNILERFSAQQFPDLHSELNLSSLELGDSALYFCASSVTGWETQYFGPGTRLLVL.

V gene TRBV28 combines with J gene TRBJ2-1; TRBD2 matches 8 bases. Germline loops: CDR1 MDHEN, CDR2 SYDVKM. The ends lost 2 bases at V and 5 bases at J; junction bases unmatched: 14. CDR3 length: 18 amino acids. This CDR3 reads CASSLTGRAPPSHNEQFF. For the CDR3, the DNA is TGTGCCAGCAGTTTAACCGGGAGGGCCCCTCCCTCTCACAATGAGCAGTTCTTC. The entire variable domain, with the rest obtained from reference TRBV28 and TRBJ2-1, is as follows: DVKVTQSSRYLVKRTGEKVFLECVQDMDHENMFWYRQDPGLGLRLIYFSYDVKMKEKGDIPEGYSVSREKKERFSLILESASTNQTSMYLCASSLTGRAPPSHNEQFFGPGTRLTVL.

This clone was picked up one time. The chain employs TRBV20-1 and TRBJ2-4; no clear D gene. Trimming removed 5 bases at V and 4 bases at J, with 6 bases between. This CDR3 is 11 amino acids long. Germline CDR1 and CDR2: DFQATT and SNEGSKA (reference sequence). This CDR3 reads CSAGPKNIQYF. The CDR3 DNA is TGCAGTGCTGGTCCAAAAAACATTCAGTACTTC.

V usage is TRBV30 and J usage is TRBJ2-4, with D perhaps matching TRBD2 (7 bases). The CDR3 totals 13 residues. V dropped 1 base and J dropped 9 bases, with 13 bases sitting between them. The germline gives CDR1 GTSNPN, CDR2 SVGIG (reference sequence). Here the CDR3 DNA reads TGTGCCTGGAGTGCCGCAGGGGAGGGCATTCAGTACTTC. Translated, it gives CAWSAAGEGIQYF.

The CDR3 nucleotides are TGTGCCAGCAGTTTATCCCCGACGATCTATGGCTACACCTTC. Its translation: CASSLSPTIYGYTF. The chain couples TRBV27 to TRBJ1-2; D ambiguous. The germline V gene has CDR1 MNHEY and CDR2 SMNVEV (reference sequence). This CDR3 spans 14 amino acids. The germline V and J ends were trimmed by 0 bases and 4 bases, with 9 bases remaining between them.

The chain couples TRBV5-4 to TRBJ1-4; 10 bases fit TRBD1. Germline lookup yields CDR1 SGHNT and CDR2 YYREEE (reference sequence). The CDR3 loop spans 15 amino acids. Trimming removed 2 bases from V and 7 bases from J; junction bases left unmatched: 5. This CDR3 reads CASSFRTGGLEKLFF. As DNA, the CDR3 is TGTGCCAGCAGCTTCAGGACAGGGGGTCTTGAAAAACTGTTTTTT.

The chain employs TRBV7-2 and TRBJ1-2; D is unresolved. Per germline, CDR1 SGHTA and CDR2 FQGNSA. Trimming stripped 1 base from V and 6 bases from J, with 6 bases between. The CDR3 runs to 12 residues. The chain's CDR3 is CASSLDLNGYTF. In nucleotides, the CDR3 is TGTGCCAGCAGCTTAGATCTGAATGGCTACACCTTC.

V is TRBV28 and J is TRBJ1-5; TRBD1 is a possible D gene (6 bases). Germline CDR1 is MDHEN and CDR2 is SYDVKM. This CDR3 is built from 16 residues. V was clipped by 3 bases and J by 4 bases, with 16 bases between them. The CDR3 loop reads CASSFIRAQGNQPQHF. CDR3 coding DNA: TGTGCCAGCAGTTTTATTCGGGCACAGGGTAATCAGCCCCAGCATTTT.

The chain couples TRBV6-6 to TRBJ2-1, with TRBD2 matching over 13 bases. Germline values: CDR1 MNHNY, CDR2 SVGAGI (reference sequence). There are 14 residues in the CDR3. V lost 6 bases, J lost 10 bases, and 6 bases stayed unmatched. The CDR3 DNA is TGTGCCAGCAGCGGACTAGCGGGAGAGCGAGAGCAGTTCTTC. It specifies CASSGLAGEREQFF.

V is TRBV28 and J is TRBJ2-7; D remains unclear. V was cut by 9 bases and J by 2 bases, with 17 bases left in between. The CDR3 runs to 14 residues. Per germline, CDR1 MDHEN and CDR2 SYDVKM. CDR3 in DNA: TGTGCCAGTCCTTTACCTCTGCAGACCTACGAGCAGTACTTC. This sequence encodes CASPLPLQTYEQYF.

This chain links TRBV27 with TRBJ2-5; D remains ambiguous. CDR3 length: 14 residues. The germline CDR1 and CDR2 sequences are MNHEY and SMNVEV (reference sequence). With 4 bases removed from V and 5 bases from J, the gap between germline ends came to 14 bases. The DNA of the CDR3 is TGTGCCAGCAGTTCCCCCGGTAGAATTGAGACCCAGTACTTC. Translated, it gives CASSSPGRIETQYF.

V is TRBV7-6 and J is TRBJ1-6; 7 nucleotides align to TRBD1. The germline CDR1 and CDR2 sequences are SGHVS and FNYEAQ. CDR3 size: 14 residues. With V trimmed by 3 bases and J by 7 bases, 3 bases remained unmatched. Here the CDR3 DNA reads TGTGCCAGCAGCTTGACGACAGGGAATTCACCCCTCCACTTT. Translated: CASSLTTGNSPLHF.

The J gene is TRBJ2-3, the V gene TRBV19; 11 bases match TRBD1. This CDR3 is 15 amino acids long. CDR1 is LNHDA and CDR2 is SQIVND in the germline V gene (reference sequence). J lost 6 bases, V lost 5 bases, and 7 bases had no gene match. CDR3 nucleotides: TGTGCCAGTAGTCTCCACGGACAGGGGGCGGATACGCAGTATTTT. Encoded protein: CASSLHGQGADTQYF. The variable domain in full, completed from reference TRBV19 and TRBJ2-3, reads DGGITQSPKYLFRKEGQNVTLSCEQNLNHDAMYWYRQDPGQGLRLIYYSQIVNDFQKGDIAEGYSVSREKKESFPLTVTSAQKNPTAFYLCASSLHGQGADTQYFGPGTRLTVL.

V usage is TRBV5-4 and J usage is TRBJ1-4; D call uncertain. Trimming took off 0 bases at V and 3 bases at J, with 9 bases between the two ends. The CDR3 has 15 residues. Germline V gene data show CDR1 as SGHNT and CDR2 as YYREEE (reference sequence). The CDR3 bases are TGTGCCAGCAGCTTGGACGCCACCCCTAATGAAAAACTGTTTTTT. It is translated as CASSLDATPNEKLFF.

Worth noting for this clone: A far larger clone is only one base removed, so a read error is likely. The V gene is TRBV5-6, the J gene TRBJ2-6; D uncertain. Germline CDR1 SGHDT, CDR2 YYEEEE. V dropped 4 bases and J dropped 0 bases, with 5 bases sitting between them. The CDR3 covers 14 residues. In DNA, the CDR3 is TGTGCCAGCAGCGGGGACTCTGGGGCCAACGTCCTGACTTTC. Translation gives CASSGDSGANVLTF.

V is TRBV7-2 and J is TRBJ2-5; D is ambiguous. V gave up 1 base and J gave up 4 bases, with 10 bases separating them. The length of the CDR3 is 14 residues. CDR1 and CDR2 (germline): SGHTA, FQGNSA. CDR3 protein: CASSLGYPGETQYF. CDR3 bases: TGTGCCAGCAGCTTAGGGTATCCGGGAGAGACCCAGTACTTC.

About this clone: A much larger clone lies a single base off, so this may be a read error. This sample includes further DNA sequences coding for the same CDR3. The chain recombines TRBV15 with TRBJ1-1; no definite D call. This CDR3 is built from 13 residues. Germline values: CDR1 LNHNV, CDR2 YYDKDF (reference sequence). Trimming removed 0 bases at V and 0 bases at J, with 2 bases between. The CDR3 here is CATSREVNTEAFF. Here the CDR3 DNA reads TGTGCCACCAGCAGAGAGGTGAACACTGAAGCTTTCTTT.

As for this clone: The junction shows a germline mismatch at one end, possibly a read error. The chain has TRBV6-5 and TRBJ2-7, with 7 bases matching TRBD2. This CDR3 has 14 amino acids. Germline CDR1 MNHEY, CDR2 SVGAGI. CDR3 DNA: TGTGTCAGCACCCAGGGACTACCGGTTCTCGAGCAGTACTTC. Translation: CVSTQGLPVLEQYF.

The chain uses TRBV7-2 and TRBJ1-2; D uncertain. The V and J ends lost 3 bases and 4 bases respectively, with 9 bases between them. The CDR3 totals 13 residues. Germline V gene sequence: CDR1 SGHTA, CDR2 FQGNSA. CDR3 nucleotide sequence: TGTGCCAGCAGCTTCCAACGGGTCTATGGCTACACCTTC. It encodes CASSFQRVYGYTF.